This TCR beta chain came from a study of spatial heterogeneity in lung cancer. Study overall: There were consistently more beta-chain sequences detected than alpha-chain sequences.

The time point is: sample taken at primary tumor resection. Extraction of whole RNA from tumor, nontumor lung or frozen PBMC preceded unsorted sequencing. The donors were 72 patients with non-small cell lung cancer that was early-stage and untreated. Worth noting for this clonotype: The antigen is undetermined.

A unique molecular identifier was attached to every TCR cDNA molecule. TCRdb reprocessed the 5' RACE reads with MiXCR, giving one entry per CDR3 protein. Seen here are 95,000 or so distinct CDR3 sequences, approximately 8.2% observed once, and the top ten hold 6.9%. This CDR3 is 16 amino acids long. V dropped 4 bases and J dropped 4; count of bases not matched to a gene: 3. Germline-derived CDR1 and CDR2 are SGHRS and YFSETQ. Study results and limitations: Among blood samples, ubiquitous expanded tumor TCRs appeared more at resection than at follow-up.

Sequencing used PBMCs, obtained at surgery. This TCR derives from a male donor with early-stage non-small cell lung cancer. The chain carries TRBV5-1 and TRBJ2-3, with 16 bases matching TRBD2. The CDR3 loop reads CASSTGTSGRADTQYF. CDR3 DNA: TGCGCCAGCAGCACCGGGACTAGCGGGAGGGCAGATACGCAGTATTTT.